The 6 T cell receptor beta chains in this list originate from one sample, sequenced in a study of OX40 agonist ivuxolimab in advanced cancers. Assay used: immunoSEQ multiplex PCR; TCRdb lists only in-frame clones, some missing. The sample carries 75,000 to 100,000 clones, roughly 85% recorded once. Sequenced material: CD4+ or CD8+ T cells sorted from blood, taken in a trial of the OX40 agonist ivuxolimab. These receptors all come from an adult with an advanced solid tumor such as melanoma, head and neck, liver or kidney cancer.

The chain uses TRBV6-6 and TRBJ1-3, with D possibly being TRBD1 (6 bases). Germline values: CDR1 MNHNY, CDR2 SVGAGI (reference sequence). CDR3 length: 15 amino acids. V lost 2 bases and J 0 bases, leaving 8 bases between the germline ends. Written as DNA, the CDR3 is TGTGCCAGCAGTTACCTGGGACACTCTGGAAACACCATATATTTT. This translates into CASSYLGHSGNTIYF.

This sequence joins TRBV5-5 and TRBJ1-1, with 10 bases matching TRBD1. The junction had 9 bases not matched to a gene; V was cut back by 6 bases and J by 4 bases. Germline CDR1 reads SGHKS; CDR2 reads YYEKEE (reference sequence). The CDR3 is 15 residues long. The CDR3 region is CASTLTGGAGTEAFF. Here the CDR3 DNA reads TGTGCCAGCACTCTGACAGGGGGCGCGGGCACTGAAGCTTTCTTT.

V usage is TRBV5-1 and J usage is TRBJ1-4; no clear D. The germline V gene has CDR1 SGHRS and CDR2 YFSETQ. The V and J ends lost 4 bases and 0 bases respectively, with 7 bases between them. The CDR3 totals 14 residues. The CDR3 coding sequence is TGCGCCAGCAGCACCGGAACAACTAATGAAAAACTGTTTTTT. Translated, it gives CASSTGTTNEKLFF.

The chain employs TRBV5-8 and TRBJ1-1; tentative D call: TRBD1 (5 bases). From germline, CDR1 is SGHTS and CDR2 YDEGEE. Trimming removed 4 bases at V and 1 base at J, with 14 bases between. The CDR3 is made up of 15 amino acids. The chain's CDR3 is CASSLGAISNTEAFF. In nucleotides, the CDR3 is TGTGCCAGCAGCCTCGGGGCGATCTCGAACACTGAAGCTTTCTTT.

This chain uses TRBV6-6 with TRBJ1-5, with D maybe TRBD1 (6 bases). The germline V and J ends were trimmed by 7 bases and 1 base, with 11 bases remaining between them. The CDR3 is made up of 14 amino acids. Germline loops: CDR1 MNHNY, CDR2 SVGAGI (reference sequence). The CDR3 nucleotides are TGTGCCAGCACCCACAGGGTGAGCAATCAGCCCCAGCATTTT. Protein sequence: CASTHRVSNQPQHF.

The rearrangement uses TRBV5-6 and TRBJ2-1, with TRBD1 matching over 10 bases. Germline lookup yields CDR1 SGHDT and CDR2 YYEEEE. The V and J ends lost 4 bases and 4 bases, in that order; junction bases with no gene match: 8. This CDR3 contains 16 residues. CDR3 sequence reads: CASSVTGGASYNEQFF. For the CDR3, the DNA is TGTGCCAGCAGCGTGACAGGGGGCGCATCTTACAATGAGCAGTTCTTC.